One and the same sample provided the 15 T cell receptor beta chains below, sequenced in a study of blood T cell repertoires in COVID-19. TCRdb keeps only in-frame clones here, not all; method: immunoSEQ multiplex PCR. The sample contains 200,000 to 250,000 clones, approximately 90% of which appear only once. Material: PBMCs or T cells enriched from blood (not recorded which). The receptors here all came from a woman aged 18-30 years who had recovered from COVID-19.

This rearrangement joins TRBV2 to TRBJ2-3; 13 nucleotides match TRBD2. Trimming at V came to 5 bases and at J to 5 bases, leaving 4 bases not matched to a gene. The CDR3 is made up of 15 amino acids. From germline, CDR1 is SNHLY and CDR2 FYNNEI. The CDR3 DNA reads TGTGCCAGCAGTAGGCGACTAGCGGGAGGAGATACGCAGTATTTT. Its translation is CASSRRLAGGDTQYF.

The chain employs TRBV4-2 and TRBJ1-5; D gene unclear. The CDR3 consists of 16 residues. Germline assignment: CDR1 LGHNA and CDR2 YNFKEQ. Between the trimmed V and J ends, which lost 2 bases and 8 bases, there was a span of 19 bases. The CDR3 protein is CASSQSSGNAVEPQHF. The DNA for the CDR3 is TGTGCCAGCAGCCAAAGTAGCGGAAATGCCGTGGAGCCCCAGCATTTT.

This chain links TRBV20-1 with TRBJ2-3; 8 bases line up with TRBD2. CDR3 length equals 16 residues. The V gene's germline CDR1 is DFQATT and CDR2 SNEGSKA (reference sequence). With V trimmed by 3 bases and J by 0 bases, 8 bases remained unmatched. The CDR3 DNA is TGCAGTGCTAGTATACCGGGACTAGTTAGCACAGATACGCAGTATTTT. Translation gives CSASIPGLVSTDTQYF.

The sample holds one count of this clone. In nucleotides, the CDR3 is TGTGCCAGCTCACCGCAACAGAACACCGGGGAGCTGTTTTTT. This translates into CASSPQQNTGELFF. The gene calls are TRBV18 and TRBJ2-2; D is unresolved. CDR1 and CDR2 from the germline V gene are KGHSH and LQKENI. The CDR3 length is 14 residues. V was cut by 3 bases and J by 1 base, with 6 bases left in between.

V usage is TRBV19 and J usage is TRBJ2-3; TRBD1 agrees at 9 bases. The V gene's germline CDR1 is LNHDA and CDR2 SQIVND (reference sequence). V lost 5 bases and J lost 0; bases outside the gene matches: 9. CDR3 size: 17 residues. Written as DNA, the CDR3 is TGTGCCAGTAGTCTCGGACAGGGGATGCCTAGCACAGATACGCAGTATTTT. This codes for CASSLGQGMPSTDTQYF.

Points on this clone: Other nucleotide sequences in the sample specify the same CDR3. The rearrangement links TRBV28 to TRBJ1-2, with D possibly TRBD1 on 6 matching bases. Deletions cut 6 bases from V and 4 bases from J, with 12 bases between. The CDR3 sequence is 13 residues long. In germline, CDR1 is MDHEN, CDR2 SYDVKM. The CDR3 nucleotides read TGTGCCAGCAGCTTGGGACAAGGCTATGGCTACACCTTC. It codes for CASSLGQGYGYTF.

The CDR3 DNA sequence: TGTGCCAGCAGTTTAGTTGGGGGCGCTCCGTACTTC. Translating it yields CASSLVGGAPYF. V is TRBV27 and J is TRBJ2-7; maybe TRBD1 (6 bases). The ends were cut back, 2 bases at V and 12 bases at J, with 14 bases in the middle. The CDR3 sequence is 12 residues long. Germline V gene sequence: CDR1 MNHEY, CDR2 SMNVEV (reference sequence).

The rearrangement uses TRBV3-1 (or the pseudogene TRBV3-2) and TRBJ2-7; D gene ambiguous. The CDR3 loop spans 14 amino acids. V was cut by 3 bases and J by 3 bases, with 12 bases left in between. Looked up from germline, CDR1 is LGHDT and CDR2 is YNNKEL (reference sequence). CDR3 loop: CASSQAVLGYEQYF. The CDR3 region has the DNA TGTGCCAGCAGCCAGGCGGTCTTGGGCTACGAGCAGTACTTC.

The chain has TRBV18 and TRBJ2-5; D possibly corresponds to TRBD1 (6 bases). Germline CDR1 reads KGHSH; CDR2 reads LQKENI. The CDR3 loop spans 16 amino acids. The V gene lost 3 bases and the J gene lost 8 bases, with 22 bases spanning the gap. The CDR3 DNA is TGTGCCAGCTCACCGCCCATTCCGGGACACAATAGAACCCAGTACTTC. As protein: CASSPPIPGHNRTQYF. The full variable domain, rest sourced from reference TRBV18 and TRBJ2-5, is NAGVMQNPRHLVRRRGQEARLRCSPMKGHSHVYWYRQLPEEGLKFMVYLQKENIIDESGMPKERFSAEFPKEGPSILRIQQVVRGDSAAYFCASSPPIPGHNRTQYFGPGTRLLVL.

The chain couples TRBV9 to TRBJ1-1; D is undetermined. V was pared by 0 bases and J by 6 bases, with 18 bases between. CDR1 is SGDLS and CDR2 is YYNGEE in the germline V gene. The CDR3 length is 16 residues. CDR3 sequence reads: CASSVGPDTGTSEAFF. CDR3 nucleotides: TGTGCCAGCAGCGTAGGCCCTGACACCGGAACATCTGAAGCTTTCTTT.

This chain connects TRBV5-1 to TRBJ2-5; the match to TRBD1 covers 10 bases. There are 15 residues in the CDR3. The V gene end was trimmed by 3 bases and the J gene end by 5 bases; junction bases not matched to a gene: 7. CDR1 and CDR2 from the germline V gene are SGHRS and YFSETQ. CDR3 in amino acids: CASSWRQGARETQYF. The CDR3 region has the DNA TGCGCCAGCAGCTGGAGACAGGGGGCGCGGGAGACCCAGTACTTC.

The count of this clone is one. As DNA, the CDR3 is TGTGCCACCAGGACAGGATATAGCAATCAGCCCCAGCATTTT. As protein: CATRTGYSNQPQHF. The rearrangement joins TRBV15 to TRBJ1-5; perhaps TRBD1 as D (6 bases). This CDR3 has 14 residues. Germline CDR1 and CDR2: LNHNV and YYDKDF (reference sequence). Trimming stripped 6 bases from V and 0 bases from J, with 9 bases between.

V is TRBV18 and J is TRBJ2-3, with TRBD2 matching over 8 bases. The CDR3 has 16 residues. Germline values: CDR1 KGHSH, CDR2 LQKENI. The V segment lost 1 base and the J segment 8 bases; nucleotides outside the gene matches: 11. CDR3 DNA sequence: TGTGCCAGCTCACCACGTACCGGGAGGGCCGTCAGTACGCAGTATTTT. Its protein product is CASSPRTGRAVSTQYF.

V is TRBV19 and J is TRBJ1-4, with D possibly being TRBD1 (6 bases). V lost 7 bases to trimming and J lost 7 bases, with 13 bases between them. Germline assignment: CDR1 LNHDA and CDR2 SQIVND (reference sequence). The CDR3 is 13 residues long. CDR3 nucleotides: TGTGCCAGTATCCGTCAGGGGAGTGAAAAACTGTTTTTT. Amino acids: CASIRQGSEKLFF.

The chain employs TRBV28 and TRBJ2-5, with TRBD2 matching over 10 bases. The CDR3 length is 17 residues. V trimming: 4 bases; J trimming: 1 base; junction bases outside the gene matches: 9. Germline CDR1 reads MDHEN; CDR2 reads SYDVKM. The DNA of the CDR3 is TGTGCCAGCAGTTCGCTGGGACTAGCGAACTCCCAAGAGACCCAGTACTTC. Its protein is CASSSLGLANSQETQYF.